These T cell receptor beta chains were read from a single sample in a study of beta chain features in type 1 diabetes. Sequencing used immunoSEQ multiplex PCR; TCRdb keeps in-frame clones, though not all of them. The data hold more than 300,000 clones, with around 15% observed a single time. The sample taken for sequencing was naive CD4+ T cells from blood. The source of these receptors is a woman younger than 35 in good health. Both conserved end residues are part of each CDR3. D genes are given only for firm matches. Rows give clone size only sometimes, using once, few, many, or a class for an expanded clone.

d_call clone_size j_call v_call cdr3_length cdr3_nt cdr3_aa
. . TRBJ2-3 TRBV5-6 15 TGTGCCAGCAGCTCCGTCCCCGTAAGCACAGATACGCAGTATTTT CASSSVPVSTDTQYF
. . TRBJ2-1 TRBV30 15 TGTGCCTGGAGTGCCCCATTGGGGCCCTACAATGAGCAGTTCTTC CAWSAPLGPYNEQFF
. . TRBJ1-1 TRBV9 14 TGTGCCAGCAGTGAGGACAGAATGAACACTGAAGCTTTCTTT CASSEDRMNTEAFF
. few TRBJ2-1 TRBV18 17 TGTGCCAGCTCACCAAAGCTTCTAAGGAGGTCCTACAATGAGCAGTTCTTC CASSPKLLRRSYNEQFF
. few TRBJ2-1 TRBV19 15 TGTGCCAGTACCCTACAGGGTGACCGACGAAATGAGCAGTTCTTC CASTLQGDRRNEQFF
TRBD1 few TRBJ2-6 TRBV28 17 TGTGCCAGCATCCGGGACAGGTTCCTTCCTGGGGCCAACGTCCTGACTTTC CASIRDRFLPGANVLTF
TRBD2 . TRBJ2-5 TRBV2 14 TGTGCCAGCAGGGAACTAGCGGCTCAAGAGACCCAGTACTTC CASRELAAQETQYF
. few TRBJ1-5 TRBV2 15 TGTGCCAGCAGTGGGTCCAGGGATAGCAATCAGCCCCAGCATTTT CASSGSRDSNQPQHF
. . TRBJ2-1 TRBV5-1 11 TGCGCCAGCAGCACAATCAATGAGCAGTTCTTC CASSTINEQFF
TRBD1 . TRBJ1-2 TRBV30 14 TGTGCCTGGAGTGTTGACAGGGGTAACTATGGCTACACCTTC CAWSVDRGNYGYTF
TRBD2 . TRBJ2-5 TRBV9 15 TGTGCCAGCAGCCCCGGCTCGGGGGGACAAGAGACCCAGTACTTC CASSPGSGGQETQYF
TRBD2 few TRBJ2-3 TRBV30 15 TGTGCCTGGAGCCCTAGCGGGTTGAGCACAGATACGCAGTATTTT CAWSPSGLSTDTQYF
TRBD2 few TRBJ2-1 TRBV7-2 16 TGTGCCAGCAGGCCTACACTAGCGGGAGGTAAAAATGAGCAGTTCTTC CASRPTLAGGKNEQFF
. . TRBJ2-7 TRBV19 11 TGTGCCAGTAGTATACGGGAAGAGCAGTACTTC CASSIREEQYF
. . TRBJ2-7 TRBV28 15 TGTGCCAGCAGTCCGCTCCAGGGTGAGCCCTACGAGCAGTACTTC CASSPLQGEPYEQYF
. few TRBJ2-7 TRBV30 16 TGTGCCTGGAGTGTTAAAGGCGCCCGGGGATTCTACGAGCAGTACTTC CAWSVKGARGFYEQYF
TRBD1 . TRBJ1-2 TRBV30 15 TGTGCCCGGACGCGGACAGGGGGCGCGATGGGTGGCTACACCTTC CARTRTGGAMGGYTF
. few TRBJ1-2 TRBV11-1 13 TGTGCCAGCAGCTTAGGGGGCGGCTATGGCTACACCTTC CASSLGGGYGYTF
. few TRBJ1-4 TRBV4-3 15 TGCGCCAGCAGCCAAGACCGGGGGGAAAATGAAAAACTGTTTTTT CASSQDRGENEKLFF
TRBD2 few TRBJ2-1 TRBV7-3 14 TGTGCCAGCAGCACCGGACTAGCCGGGAATGAGCAGTTCTTC CASSTGLAGNEQFF
. few TRBJ1-1 TRBV28 13 TGTGCCAGCAATAGCTATTTGAACACTGAAGCTTTCTTT CASNSYLNTEAFF
TRBD2 . TRBJ2-1 TRBV7-2 15 TGTGCCAGCAGCTTATGGGGCGGGAGGTTCAATGAGCAGTTCTTC CASSLWGGRFNEQFF
TRBD1 . TRBJ1-2 TRBV4-1 16 TGCGCCAGCAGCCAAGACGGGACAGGGGGCGAATATGGCTACACCTTC CASSQDGTGGEYGYTF
TRBD2 few TRBJ2-1 TRBV11-2 15 TGTGCCAGCAGCGAAGCGGGGTCGTCCTACAATGAGCAGTTCTTC CASSEAGSSYNEQFF
TRBD2 few TRBJ2-1 TRBV5-1 17 TGCGCCAGCAGCATGCGCCCCGGGACTAGCGCGATCAATGAGCAGTTCTTC CASSMRPGTSAINEQFF
TRBD1 . TRBJ1-4 TRBV18 15 TGTGCCAGCTCAGCACCGGGACAGGGGAGCGAAAAACTGTTTTTT CASSAPGQGSEKLFF
TRBD1 few TRBJ2-7 TRBV5-1 16 TGCGCCAGCAGCAGTCGAACGGGACAGGGGTCCTACGAGCAGTACTTC CASSSRTGQGSYEQYF
. few TRBJ1-2 TRBV7-2 11 TGTGCCAGCAGCTTAGTCTCTGGCTACACCTTC CASSLVSGYTF
. . TRBJ2-3 TRBV10-3 16 TGTGCCGTGAGCCCGTGGGCCCAGCCTAGCACAGATACGCAGTATTTT CAVSPWAQPSTDTQYF
. . TRBJ2-5 TRBV6-1 14 TGTGCCAGCAGTGGCACAGGGATACGAGAGACCCAGTACTTC CASSGTGIRETQYF
TRBD1 once TRBJ2-1 TRBV2 14 TGTGCCAGCGATAAATGGGGAGGACAGGGTGAGCAGTTCTTC CASDKWGGQGEQFF
TRBD2 . TRBJ2-1 TRBV10-3 13 TGTGCCATCAGACTAGCGGGAGTCAATGAGCAGTTCTTC CAIRLAGVNEQFF
. few TRBJ1-5 TRBV30 13 TGTGCCTGGAGGTCGCAGGGGAATCAGCCCCAGCATTTT CAWRSQGNQPQHF
TRBD1 . TRBJ1-2 TRBV27 15 TGTGCCAGCAGTCCTCGACAGGGGCACCACTATGGCTACACCTTC CASSPRQGHHYGYTF